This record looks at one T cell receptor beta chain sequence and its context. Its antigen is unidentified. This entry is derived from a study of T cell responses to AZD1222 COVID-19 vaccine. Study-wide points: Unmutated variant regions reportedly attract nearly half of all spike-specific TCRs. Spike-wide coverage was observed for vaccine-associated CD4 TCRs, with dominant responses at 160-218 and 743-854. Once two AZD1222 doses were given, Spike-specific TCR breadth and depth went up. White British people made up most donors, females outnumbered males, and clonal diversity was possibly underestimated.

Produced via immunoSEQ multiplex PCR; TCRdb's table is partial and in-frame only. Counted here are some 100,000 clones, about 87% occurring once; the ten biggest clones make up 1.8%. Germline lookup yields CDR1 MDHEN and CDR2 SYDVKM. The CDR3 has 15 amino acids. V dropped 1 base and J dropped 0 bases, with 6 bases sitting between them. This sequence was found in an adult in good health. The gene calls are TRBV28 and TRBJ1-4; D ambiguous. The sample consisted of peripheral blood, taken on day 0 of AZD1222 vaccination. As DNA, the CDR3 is TGTGCCAGCAGTTTATCTATAGCAACTAATGAAAAACTGTTTTTT. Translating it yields CASSLSIATNEKLFF.